This T cell receptor beta chain was observed in a study of shared clonotypes between healthy human individuals (dated by TCRdb to about 2020). With regard to the full study: A few men and a couple of women, aged 18 to 49 years, made up the cohort. Blood TCR repertoires of roughly five healthy adults were deeply sequenced to estimate repertoire size and the extent of clonotype sharing between individuals. For each donor, CD4 naive and CD4 memory were each given three plates, CD8 naive was given two plates, and CD8 memory was given one plate. To increase sequencing depth and limit assay-specific biases, TCR repertoire library preparation and sequencing were carried out by different laboratories using diverse techniques. Leukapheresis yielded between about 0.85 and 9 billion PBMCs per donor.

Concerning this clone itself: Its specific antigen is unknown. The input lacks base qualities; no much larger clone sits a single base away.

TCR CDR3 regions were amplified from genomic DNA by multiplex PCR using the deep immunoSEQ assay. Extracted genomic DNA from each cell subset was spread evenly across all wells of several immunoSEQ 96-well plates, with each plate serving as a replicate. Each replicate PCR for sorted subsets received about 0.2 ug genomic DNA, equal to about 30,000 T cell genomes. Purified libraries were quantified with a Qubit 3.0 fluorometer, sized on a Bioanalyzer 2100, and re-quantified with the KAPA Library Quantification kit. A separate single-read 150-cycle Illumina NextSeq 550 flow cell was used to sequence each immunoSEQ 96-well plate. The original pipeline was this. The immunoSEQ output contained only junctional sequences without quality scores, so filtering could not match that applied to full-length reads. To assign V/J genes and CDR3, sequences were annotated using PyIR, a Python wrapper for IgBLAST v1.9, with IMGT germline references. Any read was removed if the V/J assignment was weak (E-value above 1e-6), the CDR3 was missing, or the read contained stop codons, out-of-frame junctions, or ambiguous translated residues. V3J clonotypes were defined as sequences sharing the same inferred V gene, J gene, and CDR3 amino acid sequence. The percentage overlap between two repertoires was calculated by dividing the number of shared unique clonotypes by the size of the smaller repertoire. Repertoire richness was assessed with RTK rarefaction, the Chao1 estimator, and Recon v2.1 estimates of unobserved clonotypes. Generation probabilities were computed with OLGA for all TCRbeta clonotypes obtained by the gDNA method from several donors. Entries here come from immuneACCESS through TCRdb and include only in-frame sequences with V and J called. Some clones fail to appear in such tables; in the studies checked, an unresolved V gene covers under half of the shortfall, and the cause of the remainder is unknown. D and trimming were read from the DNA, whereas the V and J calls and clone size are those reported in that table. Recorded for this sample are 2 million or so clones; less than 95% of them occurred a single time. Of the sample, 1% to 1.3% is held by the ten largest clones.

The CDR3 runs 15 amino acids, cysteine and phenylalanine included. Solely the CDR3 DNA is kept, with 45 bases framed from the first base. CDR1 and CDR2 (SGHNT, YYREEE) derive from the germline V gene (reference sequence). V was cut back by 4 bases and J by 0 bases, leaving a gap of 11 bases between them. Summary of the overall study and its limitations: Sharing across a handful of donors was observed for roughly 5% of naive CD4, over 3% of naive CD8, roughly 2.3% of memory CD4, and about 0.38% of memory CD8 clonotypes. Incomplete sequencing was indicated by rarefaction of sorted-subset datasets, despite the large sequencing depth. Pairwise subsampling indicated that sequencing depth was expected to affect the degree of clonotype sharing among donors. Estimated clonotype richness was generally larger for naive than for memory subsets. Higher generation probabilities were observed for clonotypes shared by all four sorted-subset donors than for non-shared clonotypes. Only blood was sampled, and tissue TCR repertoires likely differ from those in blood. Because the study included a small number of donors, the genetic and exposure-history diversity represented was limited.

CD8 naive samples were obtained by positive selection for CCR7 among CD45RO-negative cells, yielding a CD45RA+CCR7+ population from which TemRA cells were excluded. Donors were healthy HIV-negative adults with no recently reported acute infections or vaccinations. Every donor was a Caucasian adult living in Nashville, Tennessee, USA. Blood was collected by leukapheresis, and PBMCs were isolated by Ficoll-Histopaque density gradient centrifugation and then cryopreserved in liquid nitrogen vapor phase. Analytical flow cytometry was used to check the purity and quantity of every magnetically sorted T cell population. Genomic DNA was isolated from each sorted fraction and quantified by UV absorbance on a Nanodrop 2000c.

The TCR was taken from a man aged 18-30 years in good health. Sequenced: naive CD8+ T cells sorted from blood. The intended sense of this specimen's cell subset or site label: CD45RA+CCR7+. The chain couples TRBV5-4 to TRBJ1-3; the D gene is not confidently resolved. The DNA reads as follows: TGTGCCAGCAGCCCTGACTCTACCTCTGGAAACACCATATATTTT. This yields the protein CASSPDSTSGNTIYF. Where the CDR3 stops, the reference TRBV5-4 and TRBJ1-3 genes take over; the full variable domain is ETGVTQSPTHLIKTRGQQVTLRCSSQSGHNTVSWYQQALGQGPQFIFQYYREEENGRGNFPPRFSGLQFPNYSSELNVNALELDDSALYLCASSPDSTSGNTIYFGEGSWLTVV.